This T cell receptor beta chain was profiled in a study of identical twins. The ends were cut back, 1 base at V and 3 bases at J, with 15 bases in the middle. The CDR3 extends over 15 amino acids. The germline CDR1 and CDR2 sequences are DFQATT and SNEGSKA (reference sequence). TCRdb fed the 5' RACE reads into MiXCR, producing one record per CDR3 protein. The sample has approximately 220,000 distinct CDR3 sequences, 6% to 9% seen once. This clonotype was counted many times. These data were also filed under a second study, of yellow fever vaccine responses in identical twins. That study reports: As reported, the vaccine T cell response of twins seemed partly convergent and partly personalized.

The clonotype originates from a woman aged 18-29 years in good health. The rearrangement uses TRBV20-1 and TRBJ2-5, with D uncertain. The sequenced sample consisted of memory (CD45RO+) T cells sorted from blood. The CDR3 is CSARAGRHRKETQYF. The CDR3 nucleotides read TGCAGTGCTAGAGCGGGCAGGCACCGAAAAGAGACCCAGTACTTC.